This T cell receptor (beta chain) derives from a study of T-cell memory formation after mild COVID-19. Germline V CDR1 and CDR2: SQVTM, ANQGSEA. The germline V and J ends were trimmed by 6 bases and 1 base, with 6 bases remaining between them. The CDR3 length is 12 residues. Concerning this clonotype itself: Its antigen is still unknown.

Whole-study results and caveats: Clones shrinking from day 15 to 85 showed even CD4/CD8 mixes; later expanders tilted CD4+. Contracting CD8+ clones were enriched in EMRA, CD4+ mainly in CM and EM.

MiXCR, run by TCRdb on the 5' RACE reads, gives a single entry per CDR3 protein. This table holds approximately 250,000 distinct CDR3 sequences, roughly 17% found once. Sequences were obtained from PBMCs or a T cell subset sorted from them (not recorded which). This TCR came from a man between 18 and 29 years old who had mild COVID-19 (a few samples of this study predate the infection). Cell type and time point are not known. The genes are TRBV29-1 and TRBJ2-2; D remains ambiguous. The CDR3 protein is CSVGKNTGELFF. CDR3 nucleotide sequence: TGCAGCGTGGGAAAGAACACCGGGGAGCTGTTTTTT.